The entry below describes one TCR beta chain. Antigen specificity is unknown. The sample is drawn from a study of PD-1 blockade in classical Hodgkin lymphoma. Study observations and caveats: Newly diagnosed patients and complete responders had comparable diversity at baseline.

Time point denoted: cycle 4 day 1 (C4D1), after more than five weeks of nivolumab. Every patient experienced relapse after autologous stem cell transplantation, and brentuximab vedotin exposure varied. Complete response, partial response or progressive disease constituted the best responses recorded. Libraries were prepared by immunoSEQ multiplex PCR; TCRdb keeps only in-frame clonotypes and omits some of them. The sample lists roughly 100,000 clones, about 92% seen once, with around 19% in the top ten. This specimen consisted of peripheral blood mononuclear cells (PBMCs), obtained before the fourth cycle of nivolumab. This sequence originates from a human donor with classical Hodgkin lymphoma.

Written as DNA, the CDR3 is TGTGCCAGCAGCCCACAACCGGGACTAGCGGGGAACCAAGAGACCCAGTACTTC. It codes for CASSPQPGLAGNQETQYF. The chain has TRBV7-6 and TRBJ2-5; 13 bases fit TRBD2. Germline CDR1 reads SGHVS; CDR2 reads FNYEAQ. V shed 5 bases, J shed 0 bases, and the junction held 9 bases outside the gene matches. The length of the CDR3 is 18 residues.